The rows below give T cell receptor beta chains drawn from one sample of a study of blood T cell repertoires in COVID-19. Method: immunoSEQ multiplex PCR; TCRdb's copy keeps in-frame clones and lacks some. The repertoire holds some 390,000 clones, with 80% to 90% as singletons. Specimen: PBMCs or T cells enriched from blood (not recorded which). Every receptor here comes from a man aged 25-40 years who had recovered from COVID-19. The CDR3 runs from the conserved cysteine through the conserved F or W. D genes are given only for firm matches. Some rows have no size entry. The others give once, few or many, or a class for an expanded clone.

clone_size j_call v_call cdr3_length d_call cdr3_nt cdr3_aa
. TRBJ2-3 TRBV4-1 18 TRBD2 TGCGCCAGCAGCCAAGATGAGAACCAGCGGGAGGGGTTAGATACGCAGTATTTT CASSQDENQREGLDTQYF
. TRBJ1-1 TRBV6-5 12 . TGTGCCAGCAGCCCCGGGGGCACTGAAGCTTTCTTT CASSPGGTEAFF
. TRBJ2-5 TRBV10-3 13 . TGTGCCATCAGTGAGGTGAGGGAAGAGACCCAGTACTTC CAISEVREETQYF
. TRBJ2-7 TRBV3-1/TRBV3-2 12 . TGTGCCAGCAGCCCCCGCCAGGGCGAGCAGTACTTC CASSPRQGEQYF
. TRBJ2-5 TRBV15 15 . TGTGCCACCAGCAGAGATACAGGGAATGCGGAGACCCAGTACTTC CATSRDTGNAETQYF
. TRBJ1-2 TRBV23-1 11 . TGCGCCAGCAGCCGGAGTTATGGCTACACCTTC CASSRSYGYTF
. TRBJ1-5 TRBV18 18 TRBD1 TGTGCCAGCTCACCACGCGAGGGGGCGGTTATGGGCAATCAGCCCCAGCATTTT CASSPREGAVMGNQPQHF
. TRBJ2-1 TRBV5-1 16 TRBD2 TGCGCCAGCAGCCCCGGACTAGCGGGAATCTACAATGAGCAGTTCTTC CASSPGLAGIYNEQFF
. TRBJ2-5 TRBV10-3 13 TRBD1 TGTGCCATACAAAGACAGGGGGAAGAGACCCAGTACTTC CAIQRQGEETQYF
. TRBJ1-1 TRBV27 15 . TGTGCCAGCAGTCCCGATCTGCCAGGGGCCACTGAAGCTTTCTTT CASSPDLPGATEAFF
few TRBJ1-5 TRBV10-1 14 TRBD1 TGCGCCAGCAGTCCGGGACAGCCCAATCAGCCCCAGCATTTT CASSPGQPNQPQHF
. TRBJ2-5 TRBV10-3 14 TRBD2 TGTGCCATCAGTCCTAGCGGGGAGCAAGAGACCCAGTACTTC CAISPSGEQETQYF
. TRBJ1-3 TRBV6-5 13 . TGTGCCAGCGGGCAGAGCTCTGGAAACACCATATATTTT CASGQSSGNTIYF
. TRBJ1-6 TRBV27 14 . TGTGCCAGCAGTTTATCACCGTCCGGTTCACCCCTCCACTTT CASSLSPSGSPLHF
. TRBJ2-1 TRBV6-4 13 . TGTGCCAGCCATACGGGACACCAAAATGAGCAGTTCTTC CASHTGHQNEQFF
. TRBJ2-7 TRBV2 14 TRBD1 TGTGCCAGCAGCGTGGGACAGGGGATCTACGAGCAGTACTTC CASSVGQGIYEQYF
. TRBJ2-7 TRBV11-2 16 TRBD2 TGTGCCAGCAGCTTGCTAGCGGGAGGGGGTCTAATCCCCCAGTACTTC CASSLLAGGGLIPQYF
. TRBJ1-5 TRBV18 14 . TGTGCCAGCTCACCTGCGGGGTCAAATCAGCCCCAGCATTTT CASSPAGSNQPQHF
. TRBJ1-1 TRBV5-1 14 . TGCGCCAGCAGCCTGGACGGAGCGAACACTGAAGCTTTCTTT CASSLDGANTEAFF
few TRBJ2-7 TRBV2 14 TRBD1 TGTGCCACCAGCTCCGGGACAGGGAGCTACGAGCAGTACTTC CATSSGTGSYEQYF
. TRBJ2-7 TRBV28 15 . TGTGCCAGCAGCTTGACAGGCTTAGGTATCTACGAGCAGTACTTC CASSLTGLGIYEQYF
. TRBJ1-2 TRBV6-1 15 TRBD1 TGTGCCAGCAGTGATTGGGACAGGTACCTATCTGGCTACACCTTC CASSDWDRYLSGYTF
. TRBJ2-1 TRBV15 19 TRBD2 TGTGCCACCAGCAGGACACTGACTAGCGGGAGTTCGTCCTACAATGAGCAGTTCTTC CATSRTLTSGSSSYNEQFF
. TRBJ1-2 TRBV18 14 . TGTGCCAGCTCATCGGGTTCTACAGGTTATGGCTACACCTTC CASSSGSTGYGYTF
. TRBJ2-1 TRBV4-1 17 TRBD2 TGCGCCAGCAGCAAAGAGGGAGGCGGGAGGGTGGGTAATGAGCAGTTCTTC CASSKEGGGRVGNEQFF
. TRBJ2-1 TRBV7-9 15 TRBD2 TGTGCCAGCAGCTTAAGGGAGGGCCGATGGGATGAGCAGTTCTTC CASSLREGRWDEQFF
. TRBJ2-1 TRBV4-2 15 TRBD2 TGTGCCAGCAGTTCCGGGACTAGCTCCTACAATGAGCAGTTCTTC CASSSGTSSYNEQFF
. TRBJ2-7 TRBV28 15 TRBD2 TGTGCCAGCAGGCCCCGGACTAGCGGCGCCTACGAGCAGTACTTC CASRPRTSGAYEQYF
. TRBJ1-4 TRBV10-3 18 TRBD1 TGTGCCACTACCGGGACAGGGGGCGCGAGTGCAACTAATGAAAAACTGTTTTTT CATTGTGGASATNEKLFF
. TRBJ1-2 TRBV7-9 17 . TGTGCCAGCAGCTCATCTGACCCGGGACATAGTACCTATGGCTACACCTTC CASSSSDPGHSTYGYTF
. TRBJ1-5 TRBV7-9 14 . TGTGCCAGCAGCTTGGGGTCGGGGAATCAGCCCCAGCATTTT CASSLGSGNQPQHF
. TRBJ2-5 TRBV7-9 13 . TGTGCCAGCAGCCCCAAGGGAGGAGAGACCCAGTACTTC CASSPKGGETQYF
. TRBJ2-5 TRBV28 15 TRBD1 TGTGCCAGCAGGGGGGGCAGGGGGCTTCGGGAGACCCAGTACTTC CASRGGRGLRETQYF
. TRBJ1-1 TRBV3-1/TRBV3-2 17 . TGTGCCAGCGGAACCCGAGCAGGTTCAGGTGACAACACTGAAGCTTTCTTT CASGTRAGSGDNTEAFF
. TRBJ2-7 TRBV6-6 14 . TGTGCCAGCAGCCGAGGGACATACCCCTACGAGCAGTACTTC CASSRGTYPYEQYF
. TRBJ2-7 TRBV6-5 15 TRBD2 TGTGCCAGCAGTTACTCGAAAGCGGGGGCCTACGAGCAGTACTTC CASSYSKAGAYEQYF
once TRBJ1-1 TRBV3-1/TRBV3-2 14 . TGTGCCAGCAGCCAAGGCGGGGGAGGGACTGAAGCTTTCTTT CASSQGGGGTEAFF
. TRBJ1-1 TRBV7-6 14 . TGTGCCAGCAGCTTAGTGGCAGGGAGGACTGAAGCTTTCTTT CASSLVAGRTEAFF
. TRBJ1-5 TRBV6-5 13 . TGTGCCAGCTCGTCCGGGTACGGCCAGCCCCAGCATTTT CASSSGYGQPQHF
. TRBJ1-1 TRBV3-1/TRBV3-2 15 . TGTGCCAGCAGCCAAAGTCACCTAATGAACACTGAAGCTTTCTTT CASSQSHLMNTEAFF